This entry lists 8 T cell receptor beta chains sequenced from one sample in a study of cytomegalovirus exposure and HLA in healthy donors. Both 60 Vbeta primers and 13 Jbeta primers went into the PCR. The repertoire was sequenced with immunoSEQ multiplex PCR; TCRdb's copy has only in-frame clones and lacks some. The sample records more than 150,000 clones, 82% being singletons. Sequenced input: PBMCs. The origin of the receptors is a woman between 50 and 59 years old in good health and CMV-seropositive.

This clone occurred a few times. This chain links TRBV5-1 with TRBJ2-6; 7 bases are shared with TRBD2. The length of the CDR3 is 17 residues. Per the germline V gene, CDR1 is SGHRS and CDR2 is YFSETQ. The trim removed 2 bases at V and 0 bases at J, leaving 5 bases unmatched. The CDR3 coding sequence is TGCGCCAGCAGCTTTGGGGGGGGTACCTCTGGGGCCAACGTCCTGACTTTC. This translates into CASSFGGGTSGANVLTF.

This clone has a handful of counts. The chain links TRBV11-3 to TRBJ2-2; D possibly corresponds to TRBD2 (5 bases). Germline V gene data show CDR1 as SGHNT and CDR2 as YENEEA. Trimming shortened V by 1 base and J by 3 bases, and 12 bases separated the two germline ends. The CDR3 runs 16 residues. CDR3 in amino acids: CASSLGGLGDTGELFF. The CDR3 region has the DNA TGTGCCAGCAGCTTAGGCGGGCTAGGTGACACCGGGGAGCTGTTTTTT.

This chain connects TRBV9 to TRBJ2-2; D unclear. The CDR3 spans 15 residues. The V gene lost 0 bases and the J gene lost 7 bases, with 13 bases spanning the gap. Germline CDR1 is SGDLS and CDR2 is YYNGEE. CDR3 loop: CASSVGGALGGELFF. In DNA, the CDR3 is TGTGCCAGCAGCGTAGGAGGAGCGCTGGGCGGGGAGCTGTTTTTT.

The CDR3: CASSQQGAEKLFF. CDR3 DNA sequence: TGTGCCAGCAGCCAACAGGGGGCAGAAAAACTGTTTTTT. The V and J genes are TRBV7-9 and TRBJ1-4; 9 positions match TRBD1. J lost 8 bases, V lost 5 bases, and 3 bases had no gene match. The CDR3 is 13 amino acids. Per germline, CDR1 SEHNR and CDR2 FQNEAQ (reference sequence).

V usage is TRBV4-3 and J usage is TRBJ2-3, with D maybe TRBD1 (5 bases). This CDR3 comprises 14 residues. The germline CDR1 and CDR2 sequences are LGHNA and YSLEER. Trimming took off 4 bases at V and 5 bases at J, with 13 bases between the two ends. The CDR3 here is CASSRERRGDTQYF. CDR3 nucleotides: TGCGCCAGCAGCCGCGAGAGAAGGGGAGATACGCAGTATTTT.

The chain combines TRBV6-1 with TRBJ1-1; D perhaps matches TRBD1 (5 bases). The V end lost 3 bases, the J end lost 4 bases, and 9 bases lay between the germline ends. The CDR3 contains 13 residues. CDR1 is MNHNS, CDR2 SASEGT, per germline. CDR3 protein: CASSDPRATEAFF. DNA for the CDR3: TGTGCCAGCAGTGACCCCAGGGCCACTGAAGCTTTCTTT.

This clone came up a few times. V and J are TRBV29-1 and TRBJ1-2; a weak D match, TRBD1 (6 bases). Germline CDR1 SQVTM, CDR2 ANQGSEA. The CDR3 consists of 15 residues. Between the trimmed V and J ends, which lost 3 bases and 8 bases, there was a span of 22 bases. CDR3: CSVEVWNRATRGYTF. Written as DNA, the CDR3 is TGCAGCGTTGAGGTATGGAACAGGGCCACTAGAGGCTACACCTTC.

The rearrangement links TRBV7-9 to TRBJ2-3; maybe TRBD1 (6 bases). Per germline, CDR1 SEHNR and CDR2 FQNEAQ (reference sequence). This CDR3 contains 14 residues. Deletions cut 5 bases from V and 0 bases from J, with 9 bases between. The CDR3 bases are TGTGCCAGCAGCCTACAGGGCAGCACAGATACGCAGTATTTT. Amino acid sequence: CASSLQGSTDTQYF.